This note documents a single TCR beta chain sequence. Its antigen is not identified. The data stem from a study of T cells in localized non-small cell lung cancer. Profiling relied on immunoSEQ multiplex PCR, and the TCRdb table lists in-frame clones only, not all of them. This sample has 45,000 to 70,000 clones, with just over 85% found just once. Germline V gene sequence: CDR1 MNHEY, CDR2 SMNVEV (reference sequence). Trimming pared 3 bases from V and 7 bases from J, leaving 10 bases between. The CDR3 totals 13 residues. Study-wide findings and caveats: Only one tumor region was sequenced, so heterogeneity remains possible.

This sequence was found in a woman aged 35 to 70 with stage I lung adenocarcinoma. The chain carries TRBV27 and TRBJ2-1, with D tentatively TRBD1 or TRBD2 (5 bases each). Sequences were derived from peripheral blood, sampled before any cancer treatment. CDR3 nucleotides: TGTGCCAGCAGTTTCTCCTGGGGGAATGAGCAGTTCTTC. The encoded protein is CASSFSWGNEQFF.